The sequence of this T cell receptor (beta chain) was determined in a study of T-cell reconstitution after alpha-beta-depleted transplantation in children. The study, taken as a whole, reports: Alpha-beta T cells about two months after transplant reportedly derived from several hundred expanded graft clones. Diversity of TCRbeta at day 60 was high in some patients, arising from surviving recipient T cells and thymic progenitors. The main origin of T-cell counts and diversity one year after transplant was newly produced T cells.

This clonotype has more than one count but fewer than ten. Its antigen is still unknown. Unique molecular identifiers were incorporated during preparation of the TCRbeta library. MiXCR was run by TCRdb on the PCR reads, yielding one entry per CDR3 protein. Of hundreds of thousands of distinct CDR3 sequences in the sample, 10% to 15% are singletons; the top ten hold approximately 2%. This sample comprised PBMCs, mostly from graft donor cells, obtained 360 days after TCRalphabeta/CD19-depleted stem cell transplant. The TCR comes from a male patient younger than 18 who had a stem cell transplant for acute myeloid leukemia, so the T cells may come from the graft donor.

The CDR3 nucleotides are TGTGCCAGCAGCCCCAGGGGGCTGAGTAATTCACCCCTCCACTTT. Translated, it gives CASSPRGLSNSPLHF. This sequence joins TRBV12-3 or TRBV12-4 and TRBJ1-6; 8 nucleotides align to TRBD1. Trimming cost V 6 bases and J 6 bases; bases outside gene matches: 7. The CDR3 length is 15 residues.